Included here is one T cell receptor beta chain sequence, with context. This specimen comes from a study of blood T cell repertoires in COVID-19. Profiling relied on immunoSEQ multiplex PCR, and the TCRdb table lists in-frame clones only, not all of them. Found here are 250,000 to 350,000 clones, around 90% of them singletons; the top ten hold 0.95% to 1.2%. In germline, CDR1 is SGHRS, CDR2 YFSETQ. The length of the CDR3 is 13 residues. Trimming left V 0 bases short and J 2 bases short, with 5 bases between. The rearrangement joins TRBV5-1 to TRBJ2-5; maybe TRBD1 (5 bases). This TCR was recovered from a woman in her twenties or thirties who had recovered from COVID-19. Sequenced input: PBMCs or T cells enriched from blood (not recorded which). The CDR3, as DNA: TGCGCCAGCAGCTTGGGACAGCAAGAGACCCAGTACTTC. This codes for CASSLGQQETQYF.